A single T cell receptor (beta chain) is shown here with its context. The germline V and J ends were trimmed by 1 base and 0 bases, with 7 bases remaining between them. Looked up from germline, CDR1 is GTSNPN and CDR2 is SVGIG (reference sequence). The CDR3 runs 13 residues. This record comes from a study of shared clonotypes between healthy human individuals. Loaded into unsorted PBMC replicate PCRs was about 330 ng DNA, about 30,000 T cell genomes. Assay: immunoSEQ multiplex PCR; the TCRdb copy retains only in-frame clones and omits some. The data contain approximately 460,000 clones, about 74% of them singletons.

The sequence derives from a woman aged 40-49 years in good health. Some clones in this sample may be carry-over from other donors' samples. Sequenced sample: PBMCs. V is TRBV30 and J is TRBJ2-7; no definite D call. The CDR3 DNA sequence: TGTGCCTGGAGTGATGGAAGCTCCTACGAGCAGTACTTC. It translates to CAWSDGSSYEQYF.